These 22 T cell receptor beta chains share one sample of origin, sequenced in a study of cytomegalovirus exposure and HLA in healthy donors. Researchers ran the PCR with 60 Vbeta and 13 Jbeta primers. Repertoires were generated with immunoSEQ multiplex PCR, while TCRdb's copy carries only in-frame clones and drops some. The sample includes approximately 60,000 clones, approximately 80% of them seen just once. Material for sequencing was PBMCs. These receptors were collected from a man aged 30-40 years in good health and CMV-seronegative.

DNA for the CDR3: TGTGCCAGCAGTGAACCAGGTCCCGGGGGGGCTAATGAAAAACTGTTTTTT. Amino acids: CASSEPGPGGANEKLFF. The chain has TRBV25-1 and TRBJ1-4; TRBD1 might be the D (5 bases). The CDR3 has 17 amino acids. The V end lost 2 bases, the J end lost 3 bases, and 16 bases lay between the germline ends. Germline V gene sequence: CDR1 MGHDK, CDR2 SYGVNS.

In DNA, the CDR3 is TGCAGTGCACCTAACCGGAATGAGCAGTTCTTC. It codes for CSAPNRNEQFF. V usage is TRBV20-1 and J usage is TRBJ2-1, with D unresolved. The CDR3 totals 11 residues. Germline-derived CDR1 and CDR2 are DFQATT and SNEGSKA (reference sequence). The V gene lost 6 bases and the J gene lost 7 bases, with 10 bases spanning the gap.

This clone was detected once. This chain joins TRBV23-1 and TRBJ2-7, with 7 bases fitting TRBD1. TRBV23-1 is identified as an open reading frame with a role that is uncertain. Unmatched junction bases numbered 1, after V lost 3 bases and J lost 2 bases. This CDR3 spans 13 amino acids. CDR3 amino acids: CASSQTGTYEQYF. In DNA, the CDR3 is TGCGCCAGCAGTCAGACAGGGACCTACGAGCAGTACTTC.

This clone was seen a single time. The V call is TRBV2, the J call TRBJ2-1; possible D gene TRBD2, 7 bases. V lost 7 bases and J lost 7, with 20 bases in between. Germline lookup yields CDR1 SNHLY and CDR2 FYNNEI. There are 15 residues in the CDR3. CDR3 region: CASTIPGGLGNEQFF. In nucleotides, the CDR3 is TGTGCCAGCACTATCCCGGGGGGCCTAGGTAATGAGCAGTTCTTC.

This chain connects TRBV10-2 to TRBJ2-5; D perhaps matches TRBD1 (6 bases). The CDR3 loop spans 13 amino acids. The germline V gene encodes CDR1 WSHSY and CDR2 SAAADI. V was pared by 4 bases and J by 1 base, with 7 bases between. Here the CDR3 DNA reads TGCGCCAGCAGTGTAGGGGGCCAAGAGACCCAGTACTTC. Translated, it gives CASSVGGQETQYF.

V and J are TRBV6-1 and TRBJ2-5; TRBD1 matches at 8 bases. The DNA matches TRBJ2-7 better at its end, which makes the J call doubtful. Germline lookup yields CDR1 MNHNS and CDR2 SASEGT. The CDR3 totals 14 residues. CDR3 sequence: CASSEVGQVYEQYF. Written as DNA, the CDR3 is TGTGCCAGCAGTGAAGTGGGACAGGTTTACGAGCAGTACTTC.

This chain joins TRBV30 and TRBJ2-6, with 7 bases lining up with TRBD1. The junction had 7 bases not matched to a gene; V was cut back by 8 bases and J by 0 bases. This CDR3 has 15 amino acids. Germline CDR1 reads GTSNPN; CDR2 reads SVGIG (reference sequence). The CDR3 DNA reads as TGTGCCCGGGGACAGAGGGACTCTGGGGCCAACGTCCTGACTTTC. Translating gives CARGQRDSGANVLTF. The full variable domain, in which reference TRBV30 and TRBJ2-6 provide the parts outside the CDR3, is SQTIHQWPATLVQPVGSPLSLECTVEGTSNPNLYWYRQAAGRGLQLLFYSVGIGQISSEVPQNLSASRPQDRQFILSSKKLLLSDSGFYLCARGQRDSGANVLTFGAGSRLTVL.

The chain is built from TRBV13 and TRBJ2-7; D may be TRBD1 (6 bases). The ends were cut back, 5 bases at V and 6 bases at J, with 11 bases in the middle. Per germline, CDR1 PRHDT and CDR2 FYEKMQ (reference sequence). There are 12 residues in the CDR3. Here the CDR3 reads CASSPGDTEQYF. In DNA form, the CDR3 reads TGTGCCAGCAGCCCCGGGGACACCGAGCAGTACTTC.

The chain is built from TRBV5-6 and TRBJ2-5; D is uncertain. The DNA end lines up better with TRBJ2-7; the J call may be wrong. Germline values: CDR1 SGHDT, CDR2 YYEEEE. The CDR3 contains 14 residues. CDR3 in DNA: TGTGCCAGCAGCTTAACCCGTTTATCCTACGAGCAGTACTTC. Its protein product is CASSLTRLSYEQYF.

For the CDR3, the DNA is TGTGCCAGCAGTTTCGGGACTAGCTACGAGCAGTACTTC. Protein product: CASSFGTSYEQYF. This rearrangement joins TRBV27 to TRBJ2-7; 8 bases fit TRBD2. CDR3 size: 13 residues. After removal of 3 bases from V and 3 bases from J, the junction contained 1 base not matched to a gene. Germline V CDR1 and CDR2: MNHEY, SMNVEV (reference sequence).

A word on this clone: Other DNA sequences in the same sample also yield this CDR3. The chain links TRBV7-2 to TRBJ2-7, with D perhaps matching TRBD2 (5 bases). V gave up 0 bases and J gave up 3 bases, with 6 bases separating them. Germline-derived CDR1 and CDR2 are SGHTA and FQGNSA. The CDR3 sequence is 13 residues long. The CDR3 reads CASSLAGNYEQYF. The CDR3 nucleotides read TGTGCCAGCAGCTTAGCCGGGAACTACGAGCAGTACTTC.

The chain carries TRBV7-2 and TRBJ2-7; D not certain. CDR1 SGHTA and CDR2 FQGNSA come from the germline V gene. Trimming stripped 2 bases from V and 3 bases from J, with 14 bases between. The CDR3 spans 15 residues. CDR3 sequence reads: CASSLTGPSNYEQYF. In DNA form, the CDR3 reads TGTGCCAGCAGCTTAACCGGTCCCTCTAACTACGAGCAGTACTTC. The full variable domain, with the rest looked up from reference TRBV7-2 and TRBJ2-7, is GAGVSQSPSNKVTEKGKDVELRCDPISGHTALYWYRQSLGQGLEFLIYFQGNSAPDKSGLPSDRFSAERTGGSVSTLTIQRTQQEDSAVYLCASSLTGPSNYEQYFGPGTRLTVT.

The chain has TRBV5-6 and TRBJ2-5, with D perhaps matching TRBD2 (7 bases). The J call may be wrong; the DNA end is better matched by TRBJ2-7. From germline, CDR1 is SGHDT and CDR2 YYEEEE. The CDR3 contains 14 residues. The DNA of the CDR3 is TGTGCCAGCAGCTTGGGAGGGGGGGGCTACGAGCAGTACTTC. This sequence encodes CASSLGGGGYEQYF.

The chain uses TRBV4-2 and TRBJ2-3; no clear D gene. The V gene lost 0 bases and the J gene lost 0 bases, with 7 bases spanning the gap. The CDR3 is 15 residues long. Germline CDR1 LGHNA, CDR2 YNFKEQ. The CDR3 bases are TGTGCCAGCAGCCAAGAGAGGTCCAGCACAGATACGCAGTATTTT. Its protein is CASSQERSSTDTQYF.

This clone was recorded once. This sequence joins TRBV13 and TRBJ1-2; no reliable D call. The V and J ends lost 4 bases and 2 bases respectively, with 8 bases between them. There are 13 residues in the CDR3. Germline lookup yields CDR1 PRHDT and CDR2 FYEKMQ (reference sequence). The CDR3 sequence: CASSSRRNYGYTF. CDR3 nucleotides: TGTGCCAGCAGCTCCAGGAGGAACTATGGCTACACCTTC. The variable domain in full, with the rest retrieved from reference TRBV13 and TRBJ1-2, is AAGVIQSPRHLIKEKRETATLKCYPIPRHDTVYWYQQGPGQDPQFLISFYEKMQSDKGSIPDRFSAQQFSDYHSELNMSSLELGDSALYFCASSSRRNYGYTFGSGTRLTVV.

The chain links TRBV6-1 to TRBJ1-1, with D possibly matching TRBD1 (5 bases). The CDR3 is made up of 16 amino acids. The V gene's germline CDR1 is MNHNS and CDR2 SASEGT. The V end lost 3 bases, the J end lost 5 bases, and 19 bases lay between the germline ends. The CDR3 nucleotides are TGTGCCAGCAGTGATCCCTCCCAAGGGGCCGGAACTGAAGCTTTCTTT. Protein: CASSDPSQGAGTEAFF.

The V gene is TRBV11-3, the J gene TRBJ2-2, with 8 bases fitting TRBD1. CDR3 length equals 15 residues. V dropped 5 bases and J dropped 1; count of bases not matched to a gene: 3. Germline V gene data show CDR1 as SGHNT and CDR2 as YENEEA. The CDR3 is CASSEQGGNTGELFF. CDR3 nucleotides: TGTGCCAGCAGCGAACAGGGGGGGAACACCGGGGAGCTGTTTTTT.

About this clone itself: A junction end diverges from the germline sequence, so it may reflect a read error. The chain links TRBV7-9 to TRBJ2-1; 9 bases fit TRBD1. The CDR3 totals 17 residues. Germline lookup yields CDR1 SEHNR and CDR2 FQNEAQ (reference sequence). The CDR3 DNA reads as TGTTCCAGCAGCTTAGGAGCCGGACAGGGGATTTTAGATGAGCAGTTCTTC. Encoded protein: CSSSLGAGQGILDEQFF.

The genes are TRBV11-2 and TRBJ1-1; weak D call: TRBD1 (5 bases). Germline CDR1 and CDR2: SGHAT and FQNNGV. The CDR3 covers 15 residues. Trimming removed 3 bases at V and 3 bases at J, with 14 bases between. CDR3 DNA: TGTGCCAGCAGCTTTGAAGGGGCCCTTGACACTGAAGCTTTCTTT. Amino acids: CASSFEGALDTEAFF.

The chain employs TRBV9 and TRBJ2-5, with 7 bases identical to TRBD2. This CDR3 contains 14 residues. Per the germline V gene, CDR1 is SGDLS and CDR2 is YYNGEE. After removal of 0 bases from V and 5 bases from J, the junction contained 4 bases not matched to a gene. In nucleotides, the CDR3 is TGTGCCAGCAGCGTAGGGGGGGGGATGGAGACCCAGTACTTC. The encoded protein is CASSVGGGMETQYF.

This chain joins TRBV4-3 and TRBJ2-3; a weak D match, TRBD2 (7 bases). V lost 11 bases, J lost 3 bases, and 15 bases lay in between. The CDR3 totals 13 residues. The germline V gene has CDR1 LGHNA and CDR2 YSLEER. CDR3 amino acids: CASGGGGTDTQYF. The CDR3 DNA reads TGCGCCTCAGGAGGGGGGGGAACAGATACGCAGTATTTT.

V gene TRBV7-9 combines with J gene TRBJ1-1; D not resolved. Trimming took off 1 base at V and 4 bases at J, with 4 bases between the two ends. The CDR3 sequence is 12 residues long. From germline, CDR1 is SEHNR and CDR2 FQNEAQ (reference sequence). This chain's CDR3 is CASSLGSTEAFF. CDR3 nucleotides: TGTGCCAGCAGCTTAGGGAGCACTGAAGCTTTCTTT.